The 27 T cell receptor beta chains reported below all come from one sample, sequenced in a study of cytomegalovirus exposure and HLA in healthy donors (dated by TCRdb to the late 2010s). The library was made by the immunoSEQ multiplex PCR assay. For the multiplex PCR, a mixture combining 60 forward primers for TCR Vbeta segments and 13 reverse primers for TCR Jbeta segments was used. The source is immuneACCESS, and TCRdb retained only in-frame sequences with V and J called. Part of the clones is not carried over; for the studies checked, unresolved V genes explain less than half of this, and the remainder is unexplained. The sample has about 150,000 clones on record, less than 85% of them singletons. The ten largest clones capture 1% of the sample. Material: PBMCs. These receptors were collected from a boy aged 2 to 10 in good health and CMV-seronegative.

V and J are TRBV5-4 and TRBJ1-2; D remains ambiguous. V was shortened by 3 bases and J by 4 bases, with 13 bases between the two germline ends. Germline V gene data show CDR1 as SGHNT and CDR2 as YYREEE (reference sequence). The CDR3 length is 14 residues. The CDR3 DNA reads as TGTGCCAGCAGCTCTGCCGGAGCCCGCTATGGCTACACCTTC. It codes for CASSSAGARYGYTF.

This chain joins TRBV5-4 and TRBJ2-3, with 12 bases aligning to TRBD2. Germline CDR1 SGHNT, CDR2 YYREEE (reference sequence). V was clipped by 4 bases and J by 5 bases; unmatched bases: 5. This CDR3 is built from 15 residues. CDR3 region: CASSPLAGGRDTQYF. Here the CDR3 DNA reads TGTGCCAGCAGCCCGCTAGCGGGAGGGCGAGATACGCAGTATTTT. The full variable domain, rest sourced from reference TRBV5-4 and TRBJ2-3, is ETGVTQSPTHLIKTRGQQVTLRCSSQSGHNTVSWYQQALGQGPQFIFQYYREEENGRGNFPPRFSGLQFPNYSSELNVNALELDDSALYLCASSPLAGGRDTQYFGPGTRLTVL.

The chain couples TRBV7-9 to TRBJ1-3; D call uncertain. V was clipped by 4 bases and J by 0 bases, with 10 bases between them. The length of the CDR3 is 15 residues. Per the germline V gene, CDR1 is SEHNR and CDR2 is FQNEAQ (reference sequence). The CDR3 nucleotides read TGTGCCAGCAGCTCCGGGGTAGGCTCTGGAAACACCATATATTTT. Its translation: CASSSGVGSGNTIYF.

This clone appeared a few times. This chain connects TRBV20-1 to TRBJ1-2; weak D call: TRBD1 (5 bases). The germline gives CDR1 DFQATT, CDR2 SNEGSKA (reference sequence). The CDR3 runs 11 residues. V was clipped by 4 bases and J by 8 bases, with 11 bases between them. The CDR3 sequence is CSATRGQGYTF. In DNA, the CDR3 is TGCAGTGCTACCCGAGGACAAGGCTACACCTTC.

About this clone: This CDR3 is also generated by other DNA sequences in the sample. The chain recombines TRBV6-1 with TRBJ2-3, with 12 nucleotides matching TRBD2. Trimming took 4 bases from V and 2 from J; bases not matched to a gene: 4. Germline V gene data show CDR1 as MNHNS and CDR2 as SASEGT. The CDR3 contains 16 residues. CDR3: CASSALAGGLTDTQYF. The CDR3 nucleotides read TGTGCCAGCAGTGCACTAGCGGGGGGACTCACAGATACGCAGTATTTT.

This clone appeared a single time. This chain joins TRBV4-1 and TRBJ2-7; TRBD2 aligns across 13 bases. CDR1 and CDR2 (germline): MGHRA, YSYEKL. This CDR3 spans 17 amino acids. J lost 2 bases, V lost 1 base, and 5 bases had no gene match. The CDR3 is CASSQAGLAGAAYEQYF. The CDR3, as DNA: TGCGCCAGCAGCCAAGCAGGACTAGCGGGAGCCGCCTACGAGCAGTACTTC.

This chain uses TRBV4-1 with TRBJ1-2, with no clear D. CDR1 is MGHRA and CDR2 is YSYEKL in the germline V gene. This CDR3 comprises 18 residues. Trimming shortened V by 0 bases and J by 3 bases, and 20 bases separated the two germline ends. CDR3 residues: CASSQDTRGRTYYYGYTF. The DNA for the CDR3 is TGCGCCAGCAGCCAAGATACGCGGGGAAGGACCTACTACTATGGCTACACCTTC.

J is TRBJ1-1 and V is TRBV4-2; TRBD1 matches 7 bases. This CDR3 spans 16 amino acids. Germline lookup yields CDR1 LGHNA and CDR2 YNFKEQ. The junction had 15 bases not matched to a gene; V was cut back by 0 bases and J by 11 bases. Written as DNA, the CDR3 is TGTGCCAGCAGCCAAGATTGGGGGGAATTGACAGGGAGCGCTTTCTTT. It yields the protein CASSQDWGELTGSAFF.

With regard to this clone: This sample includes further DNA sequences coding for the same CDR3. The chain has TRBV5-1 and TRBJ2-7; D perhaps matches TRBD2 (8 bases). The CDR3 loop spans 15 amino acids. Germline CDR1 is SGHRS and CDR2 is YFSETQ. Deletions cut 0 bases from V and 2 bases from J, with 12 bases between. CDR3 loop: CASSLAGGLAYEQYF. Here the CDR3 DNA reads TGCGCCAGCAGCTTGGCAGGGGGACTAGCCTACGAGCAGTACTTC. Complete variable domain (other parts from reference TRBV5-1 and TRBJ2-7): KAGVTQTPRYLIKTRGQQVTLSCSPISGHRSVSWYQQTPGQGLQFLFEYFSETQRNKGNFPGRFSGRQFSNSRSEMNVSTLELGDSALYLCASSLAGGLAYEQYFGPGTRLTVT.

This clone was counted a few times. The chain has TRBV15 and TRBJ2-5; perhaps TRBD2 as D (7 bases). The germline V gene has CDR1 LNHNV and CDR2 YYDKDF (reference sequence). V lost 3 bases and J lost 0, with 14 bases in between. The CDR3 loop spans 16 amino acids. CDR3 sequence: CATSRRGGRYQETQYF. In DNA, the CDR3 is TGTGCCACCAGCAGGAGGGGGGGTCGGTACCAAGAGACCCAGTACTTC.

The chain carries TRBV6-5 and TRBJ2-2; 13 nucleotides agree with TRBD2. With V trimmed by 4 bases and J by 3 bases, 2 bases remained unmatched. The germline V gene encodes CDR1 MNHEY and CDR2 SVGAGI. The CDR3 is 16 amino acids. CDR3 sequence (DNA): TGTGCCAGCAGTTCCGGACTAGCGGGGGACACCGGGGAGCTGTTTTTT. Amino acids: CASSSGLAGDTGELFF.

V usage is TRBV6-5 and J usage is TRBJ2-3, with 8 nucleotides matching TRBD1. Germline V gene lookup returns CDR1 MNHEY and CDR2 SVGAGI. Trimming removed 6 bases from V and 3 bases from J; junction bases left unmatched: 5. This CDR3 has 14 residues. The CDR3 reads CASSYDRGTDTQYF. DNA of the CDR3: TGTGCCAGCAGCTACGACAGGGGAACAGATACGCAGTATTTT.

This chain connects TRBV13 to TRBJ2-7; D may be TRBD1 (5 bases). The CDR3 is 14 amino acids. Germline CDR1 and CDR2: PRHDT and FYEKMQ (reference sequence). Deletions cut 2 bases from V and 0 bases from J, with 8 bases between. The CDR3 region has the DNA TGTGCCAGCAGCTTACAGGGAAGCTCCTACGAGCAGTACTTC. Its translation: CASSLQGSSYEQYF.

In this sample, this clone turned up once. The genes are TRBV14 and TRBJ2-7, with 7 nucleotides matching TRBD2. V was clipped by 2 bases and J by 2 bases; unmatched bases: 9. Germline lookup yields CDR1 SGHDN and CDR2 FVKESK. This CDR3 is built from 16 residues. The CDR3 bases are TGTGCCAGCAGCCAACTAGGGCGGGAGCCCCCCTACGAGCAGTACTTC. Amino acid sequence: CASSQLGREPPYEQYF.

The chain recombines TRBV2 with TRBJ2-1, with D unresolved. CDR3 length: 13 amino acids. Germline V gene sequence: CDR1 SNHLY, CDR2 FYNNEI. Between the trimmed V and J ends, which lost 6 bases and 9 bases, there was a span of 15 bases. The CDR3 spells CASSILSGGEQFF. CDR3 DNA sequence: TGTGCCAGCAGCATCCTCAGTGGCGGTGAGCAGTTCTTC.

J is TRBJ2-1 and V is TRBV6-5, with TRBD1 matching 7 bases. The ends lost 6 bases at V and 9 bases at J; junction bases unmatched: 14. CDR3 length: 15 residues. Looked up from germline, CDR1 is MNHEY and CDR2 is SVGAGI. The DNA of the CDR3 is TGTGCCAGCAGGCCCACAGGGGTTCTAGGTGGTGAGCAGTTCTTC. This codes for CASRPTGVLGGEQFF.

This rearrangement joins TRBV2 to TRBJ1-4; no clear D. CDR3 length: 13 amino acids. V shed 5 bases and J shed 7 bases, with 11 bases lying between them. Germline CDR1 is SNHLY and CDR2 is FYNNEI. CDR3: CASSPEAAEKLFF. The CDR3 DNA sequence: TGTGCCAGCAGTCCCGAGGCGGCTGAAAAACTGTTTTTT.

This clone was counted a single time. The chain combines TRBV5-1 with TRBJ2-3, with D maybe TRBD2 (5 bases). Per germline, CDR1 SGHRS and CDR2 YFSETQ. The V end was cut by 0 bases, the J end by 5 bases, with 7 bases between. CDR3 size: 13 residues. CDR3 in amino acids: CASSLGGRDTQYF. The CDR3 DNA follows: TGCGCCAGCAGCTTGGGAGGGCGAGATACGCAGTATTTT.

CDR3 bases: TGTGCCAGCAGTACGACAGGTGGGGAGACCCAGTACTTC. Translating gives CASSTTGGETQYF. The rearrangement joins TRBV6-4 to TRBJ2-5; D may be TRBD1 (6 bases). V lost 5 bases and J 5 bases, leaving 12 bases between the germline ends. Germline V gives CDR1 MRHNA, CDR2 SNTAGT. This CDR3 region has 13 residues.

J is TRBJ2-5 and V is TRBV14, with a weak D call TRBD2 (6 bases). V lost 2 bases, J lost 0 bases, and 19 bases lay in between. CDR1 is SGHDN and CDR2 is FVKESK in the germline V gene. The CDR3 is 18 residues long. Here the CDR3 DNA reads TGTGCCAGCAGCCAATTCGCCCGGTCGGGGGTCCACCAAGAGACCCAGTACTTC. It yields the protein CASSQFARSGVHQETQYF.

The chain employs TRBV28 and TRBJ1-1; 10 bases fit TRBD1. The junction had 6 bases not matched to a gene; V was cut back by 7 bases and J by 1 base. Germline loops: CDR1 MDHEN, CDR2 SYDVKM. This CDR3 has 15 residues. The CDR3 spells CASTRDRGWNTEAFF. The CDR3 region has the DNA TGTGCCAGCACCCGGGACAGGGGATGGAACACTGAAGCTTTCTTT.

This chain links TRBV6-5 with TRBJ1-2, with a weak D call TRBD1 (5 bases). V gave up 1 base and J gave up 4 bases, with 16 bases separating them. The CDR3 totals 16 residues. Germline loops: CDR1 MNHEY, CDR2 SVGAGI. CDR3 nucleotides: TGTGCCAGCAGTTACTACACCACCGATAGGGGCTATGGCTACACCTTC. Translating it yields CASSYYTTDRGYGYTF.

This chain connects TRBV9 to TRBJ1-3, with TRBD1 as a possible D gene (5 bases). The CDR3 length is 16 residues. Looked up from germline, CDR1 is SGDLS and CDR2 is YYNGEE. Trimming took off 0 bases at V and 2 bases at J, with 12 bases between the two ends. The CDR3 DNA sequence: TGTGCCAGCAGCGTAGTCCCGGGGGGAACTGGAAACACCATATATTTT. Translation: CASSVVPGGTGNTIYF.

J is TRBJ1-6 and V is TRBV5-4; D unclear. The germline V and J ends were trimmed by 5 bases and 0 bases, with 12 bases remaining between them. The germline CDR1 and CDR2 sequences are SGHNT and YYREEE (reference sequence). The CDR3 consists of 16 residues. DNA of the CDR3: TGTGCCAGCAGTCGGGGTGGCGACTCCTATAATTCACCCCTCCACTTT. It translates to CASSRGGDSYNSPLHF.

The CDR3 sequence is CASSVRQGEQFF. The CDR3 nucleotides are TGTGCCAGCAGCGTTCGACAGGGTGAGCAGTTCTTC. The rearrangement links TRBV9 to TRBJ2-1; 7 nucleotides line up with TRBD1. The trim removed 2 bases at V and 9 bases at J, leaving 2 bases unmatched. The CDR3 covers 12 residues. In germline, CDR1 is SGDLS, CDR2 YYNGEE. Together with reference TRBV9 and TRBJ2-1, the CDR3 gives the full variable domain: DSGVTQTPKHLITATGQRVTLRCSPRSGDLSVYWYQQSLDQGLQFLIQYYNGEERAKGNILERFSAQQFPDLHSELNLSSLELGDSALYFCASSVRQGEQFFGPGTRLTVL.

The V gene is TRBV29-1, the J gene TRBJ2-7; D might be TRBD1 (6 bases). The V end was cut by 4 bases, the J end by 2 bases, with 15 bases between. Germline V CDR1 and CDR2: SQVTM, ANQGSEA. The CDR3 is made up of 14 amino acids. The CDR3, as DNA: TGCAGCGTTGGTGGGGGCCCGTGGGCCTACGAGCAGTACGTC. It encodes CSVGGGPWAYEQYV.

V gene TRBV7-9 combines with J gene TRBJ1-2; perhaps TRBD1 as D (6 bases). This CDR3 region has 15 residues. V was shortened by 3 bases and J by 0 bases, with 11 bases between the two germline ends. The germline V gene has CDR1 SEHNR and CDR2 FQNEAQ (reference sequence). The CDR3 region has the DNA TGTGCCAGCAGCTTTAGACAGGTCACTAACTATGGCTACACCTTC. Amino acid sequence: CASSFRQVTNYGYTF.